What follows are 10 T cell receptor beta chains derived from one specimen sequenced in a study of cytomegalovirus exposure and HLA in healthy donors. Both 60 Vbeta primers and 13 Jbeta primers went into the PCR. Here immunoSEQ multiplex PCR was the method, and the copy in TCRdb shows in-frame clones only, minus some. The sample lists more than 200,000 clones; 60% to 80% were seen once. The sequenced sample was PBMCs. The origin of the receptors is a man aged 18 to 29 in good health and CMV-seronegative.

This clone was detected only a few times. The rearrangement joins TRBV5-1 to TRBJ1-2, with 9 nucleotides matching TRBD1. This CDR3 region has 14 residues. Germline loops: CDR1 SGHRS, CDR2 YFSETQ. V was pared by 4 bases and J by 4 bases, with 5 bases of the junction left unmatched. DNA of the CDR3: TGCGCCAGCAGCACCGGGACAGGGATCTATGGCTACACCTTC. Translating it yields CASSTGTGIYGYTF.

The V and J genes are TRBV28 and TRBJ1-2, with D uncertain. Trimming removed 5 bases from V and 1 base from J, with 14 bases in between. The V gene's germline CDR1 is MDHEN and CDR2 SYDVKM. The CDR3 sequence is 15 residues long. The CDR3 loop is CASSPRGWNNYGYTF. In nucleotides, the CDR3 is TGTGCCAGCAGTCCACGGGGTTGGAATAACTATGGCTACACCTTC.

Note on this clone: The junction departs from the called germline gene at one end, perhaps through a read error. This rearrangement joins TRBV7-9 to TRBJ1-1; D call uncertain. The CDR3 covers 13 residues. Germline values: CDR1 SEHNR, CDR2 FQNEAQ (reference sequence). The CDR3, as DNA: TGTTCCAGCAGCTTCATGATAGACACTGAAGCTTTCTTT. It specifies CSSSFMIDTEAFF.

The chain couples TRBV27 to TRBJ2-3; 8 nucleotides align to TRBD1. Germline V gives CDR1 MNHEY, CDR2 SMNVEV (reference sequence). V lost 6 bases, J lost 1 base, and 9 bases stayed unmatched. There are 16 residues in the CDR3. The CDR3 DNA is TGTGCCAGCAGCCACCCAGGGGGCTGGGGCACAGATACGCAGTATTTT. Its protein product is CASSHPGGWGTDTQYF.

The chain carries TRBV5-1 and TRBJ2-5, with 12 bases identical to TRBD2. The CDR3 consists of 16 residues. V gave up 4 bases and J gave up 0 bases; unmatched junction bases: 4. Germline-derived CDR1 and CDR2 are SGHRS and YFSETQ. The CDR3 spells CASSRTSGGYQETQYF. DNA for the CDR3: TGCGCCAGCAGCCGAACTAGCGGGGGGTACCAAGAGACCCAGTACTTC.

With regard to this clone: One junction end does not reproduce the germline sequence, and a read error may be involved. The V gene is TRBV7-9, the J gene TRBJ1-1; no definite D call. Germline V lookup: CDR1 SEHNR, CDR2 FQNEAQ (reference sequence). This CDR3 is 16 amino acids long. CDR3 DNA sequence: TGTTCCAGCAGCTTAGCGGCCCCCCTAGGGAGGACTGAAGCTTTCTTT. Its protein product is CSSSLAAPLGRTEAFF.

The gene calls are TRBV6-5 and TRBJ1-6, with 7 bases identical to TRBD1. This CDR3 spans 15 amino acids. V shed 4 bases and J 11 bases; nucleotides not matched to a gene: 11. Germline V gene sequence: CDR1 MNHEY, CDR2 SVGAGI. The CDR3 spells CASSSTGPRGTPLHF. In nucleotides, the CDR3 is TGTGCCAGCAGTTCGACAGGGCCTCGGGGGACACCCCTCCACTTT.

V and J are TRBV6-1 and TRBJ1-4, with D hard to call. The CDR3 covers 16 residues. Per the germline V gene, CDR1 is MNHNS and CDR2 is SASEGT. Deletions cut 4 bases from V and 7 bases from J, with 19 bases between. CDR3 nucleotide sequence: TGTGCCAGCAGTGGAGGGTTGACCGCGTTTGGTGAAAAACTGTTTTTT. Translated, it gives CASSGGLTAFGEKLFF.

In this sample, this clone turned up once. The gene calls are TRBV27 and TRBJ2-7; TRBD1 is a possible D gene (5 bases). This CDR3 is 15 amino acids long. With 6 bases removed from V and 0 bases from J, the gap between germline ends came to 15 bases. Germline V gives CDR1 MNHEY, CDR2 SMNVEV (reference sequence). The CDR3 DNA follows: TGTGCCAGCAGGAGGCAAGACAGAGCCTCCTACGAGCAGTACTTC. This gives the protein CASRRQDRASYEQYF.

The chain has TRBV7-2 and TRBJ1-6; possible D gene TRBD1, 5 bases. This CDR3 has 14 residues. CDR1 and CDR2 (germline): SGHTA, FQGNSA. V lost 1 base and J lost 11, with 12 bases in between. The CDR3 region is CASSLGTDIAPLHF. CDR3 in DNA: TGTGCCAGCAGCTTAGGGACGGACATAGCACCCCTCCACTTT. The whole variable domain, remainder taken from reference TRBV7-2 and TRBJ1-6, is GAGVSQSPSNKVTEKGKDVELRCDPISGHTALYWYRQSLGQGLEFLIYFQGNSAPDKSGLPSDRFSAERTGGSVSTLTIQRTQQEDSAVYLCASSLGTDIAPLHFGNGTRLTVT.